This T cell receptor beta chain emerged from a study of prognosis after radiotherapy for stage I lung cancer (dated by TCRdb to the early 2020s). A note on the overall study: Between April 2018 and early 2019, roughly 20 patients with stage I NSCLC were enrolled in Nanjing, China. Newly diagnosed primary stage I lung tumors were present in about 13 patients, and oligometastatic NSCLC after surgical resection of the primary tumor was present in roughly five patients. Every patient was regarded as medically inoperable, because of comorbidities in over 10 cases and refusal of surgery in about 7 cases. The cohort was made up of some 12 men and several women, with a median age of around 68 years and an age range of roughly 50 to 85 years. More than ten patients had adenocarcinoma and six or seven had squamous cell carcinoma as the tumor histology. Image-guided IMRT or VMAT was used to deliver SBRT in 3 to 5 fractions at a biologically effective dose of at least 100 Gy. No patient received concurrent therapy alongside SBRT. Distant metastases were developed by four of the 19 patients after SBRT, at a median of around seven months, whereas no significant progression was observed in the other 15 patients. This study profiled peripheral blood TCR beta repertoires from stage I NSCLC patients before and after stereotactic body radiotherapy and linked the repertoires to distant failure. The study sequenced about 40 blood samples from 19 patients, one before and one after SBRT per patient.

Broad study findings and their caveats: The small cohort and short follow-up limited the study, so independent validation of the findings is needed. Differences by metastasis status were reportedly seen in TRBV and TRBJ usage frequencies, involving two V genes at baseline and, after SBRT, several V genes and two J genes. All reported P values were unadjusted for multiple comparisons. Post-SBRT Shannon entropy and its change from baseline were lower in patients who developed distant metastases; baseline Shannon entropy was not associated with metastases. No determination of tumor specificity was made for expanded TCR clones. After SBRT, the number of unique TCR clones decreased (median around 10,000 before versus 6,000 to 7,500 after; Wilcoxon paired P=0.011).

No patient had a history of other malignancies or prior chemotherapy or radiotherapy, and all had node-negative disease on CT and PET/CT. Six milliliters of peripheral venous blood were drawn into EDTA tubes at each of two time points. PBMCs were isolated by Ficoll-Paque Plus density-gradient centrifugation. Immediately after collection, samples were stored at -80 degrees C until analysis. Notes on this clonotype: Its antigen specificity is not known. No base quality values were provided; no much bigger clone lies one nucleotide off.

Two rounds of multiplex PCR on genomic DNA were used to amplify the TCR beta CDR3 region. In the first PCR round, primers specific to each TRBV and TRBJ gene were used, and the primer sequences were filed in Chinese patent CN105087789A. Universal primers were used in the second round of PCR. The Roche High Pure PCR Template Preparation Kit was used to extract genomic DNA from the frozen PBMCs. An Illumina HiSeq 3000 was used to sequence the libraries paired-end with 151 bp reads. On the study's bioinformatics: Raw reads lacking the multiplex PCR primer sequences were removed with CutAdapt. Using PEAR, the high-quality paired reads were merged into contigs. TRB V, D and J gene segments were assigned to each contig with MiXCR by alignment to reference sequences. CDR3 sequences were clustered by base quality and sequence similarity to remove sequencing errors. Diversity was calculated as Shannon entropy divided by the natural log of the number of productive TCR sequences. To get clonality, Shannon entropy was divided by the natural log of the number of unique clonotypes, and that result was subtracted from one. Progression-free survival cut-offs for repertoire metrics were chosen using the Youden index of ROC curves, with analyses run in R 3.5.3. TCRdb passed the public sequencing reads through fastp at Q25 and MiXCR, retaining productive beta sequences. Every entry covers one CDR3 protein and lists the most common genes and DNA from its rows. The authors' filters were not applied to this entry. This sample comprises about 30,000 distinct CDR3 sequences, more than 25% of them detected only once. Roughly an eighth of the sample rests with the top ten.

The source is a donor at least 50 years old with non-small cell lung cancer. The sequencing here drew on PBMCs, taken before or after stereotactic body radiation therapy (not recorded which).

The sequenced DNA: TGTGCCACCTTAGCACGGGGGGCCGATGCCAAAAACATTCAGTACTTC. Translation gives CATLARGADAKNIQYF. This sequence uses TRBV7-9 and TRBJ2-4, with TRBD2 perhaps the D gene, on 7 matching bases. The germline V gene (reference sequence) specifies SEHNR as CDR1 and FQNEAQ as CDR2. The CDR3 runs 16 residues from the cysteine to the phenylalanine. Kept here is only the CDR3 DNA, which spans 48 bases and is read in frame from base 1. Trimming at the junction amounts to 10 bases on V and 1 base on J, and the germline ends lie 20 bases apart.